The 26 T cell receptor beta chains presented below share a single source sample, sequenced in a study of T cell responses to AZD1222 COVID-19 vaccine. The table came from immunoSEQ multiplex PCR; TCRdb's copy has only in-frame clones and leaves some out. The data hold roughly 82,000 clones, with roughly 84% observed a single time. The specimen was peripheral blood, collected on day 0 of AZD1222 vaccination. These receptors all stem from an adult in good health.

As for this clone: The same CDR3 is also encoded by other DNA sequences in this sample. The chain recombines TRBV7-2 with TRBJ1-1; D ambiguous. Germline V gives CDR1 SGHTA, CDR2 FQGNSA. The ends were cut back, 5 bases at V and 0 bases at J, with 10 bases in the middle. The length of the CDR3 is 14 residues. For the CDR3, the DNA is TGTGCCAGCAGCCCCTCAGGTCTGAACACTGAAGCTTTCTTT. Protein product: CASSPSGLNTEAFF.

The chain combines TRBV6-5 with TRBJ2-1; D is unresolved. This CDR3 comprises 15 residues. Trimming cost V 0 bases and J 4 bases, with 10 bases left between them. Germline V CDR1 and CDR2: MNHEY, SVGAGI. The CDR3 sequence: CASSYSRDKYNEQFF. The CDR3 DNA reads TGTGCCAGCAGTTACTCGAGAGACAAATACAATGAGCAGTTCTTC.

This chain links TRBV27 with TRBJ1-6; unclear D gene. Germline CDR1 MNHEY, CDR2 SMNVEV (reference sequence). This CDR3 is 14 amino acids long. V dropped 3 bases and J dropped 6 bases, with 9 bases sitting between them. CDR3 sequence (DNA): TGTGCCAGCAGTTTCGCTAATCTTAATTCACCCCTCCACTTT. Translation: CASSFANLNSPLHF.

This clone was detected once. The chain employs TRBV28 and TRBJ2-7; no clear D. The CDR3 has 18 residues. Germline CDR1 is MDHEN and CDR2 is SYDVKM. V dropped 3 bases and J dropped 0 bases, with 21 bases sitting between them. CDR3 in amino acids: CASSFPPGSPLVSYEQYF. For the CDR3, the DNA is TGTGCCAGCAGTTTTCCCCCCGGCTCGCCTCTTGTCTCCTACGAGCAGTACTTC.

The rearrangement joins TRBV11-2 to TRBJ1-2; D gene uncertain. V lost 5 bases, J lost 2 bases, and 6 bases lay in between. The CDR3 is made up of 12 amino acids. Germline V lookup: CDR1 SGHAT, CDR2 FQNNGV. CDR3 amino acids: CASSTGNYGYTF. CDR3 sequence (DNA): TGTGCCAGCAGCACGGGCAACTATGGCTACACCTTC.

V gene TRBV3-1 (or the pseudogene TRBV3-2) combines with J gene TRBJ2-1; 8 bases match TRBD2. Germline V lookup: CDR1 LGHDT, CDR2 YNNKEL (reference sequence). The CDR3 loop spans 14 amino acids. V lost 10 bases and J lost 1; bases outside the gene matches: 6. CDR3 protein: CATRAGESYNEQFF. The CDR3 DNA follows: TGTGCCACCCGAGCGGGGGAATCCTACAATGAGCAGTTCTTC.

V is TRBV5-1 and J is TRBJ2-1, with 7 bases identical to TRBD1. With 0 bases clipped from V and 1 base from J, the junction kept 1 base outside the gene matches. The germline V gene encodes CDR1 SGHRS and CDR2 YFSETQ. The CDR3 runs 15 residues. DNA for the CDR3: TGCGCCAGCAGCTTGGAGGGGGCTTCCTACAATGAGCAGTTCTTC. This codes for CASSLEGASYNEQFF.

The V call is TRBV27, the J call TRBJ1-2, with 9 bases fitting TRBD1. This CDR3 is 14 amino acids long. Trimming removed 4 bases from V and 6 bases from J; junction bases left unmatched: 6. Germline values: CDR1 MNHEY, CDR2 SMNVEV (reference sequence). The CDR3 sequence: CASSSGTGRNGYTF. The CDR3, as DNA: TGTGCCAGCAGTTCGGGGACAGGGAGGAATGGCTACACCTTC.

The chain links TRBV6-5 to TRBJ2-5; 8 bases agree with TRBD1. J was trimmed by 4 bases and V by 6 bases; bases with no gene match: 10. The CDR3 is made up of 15 amino acids. Germline V lookup: CDR1 MNHEY, CDR2 SVGAGI. CDR3 in amino acids: CASSPYGQGVETQYF. CDR3 nucleotides: TGTGCCAGCAGCCCCTATGGACAGGGAGTAGAGACCCAGTACTTC.

The chain joins TRBV5-1 to TRBJ2-3; D remains unclear. V was shortened by 1 base and J by 7 bases, with 16 bases between the two germline ends. The CDR3 covers 15 residues. Germline V CDR1 and CDR2: SGHRS, YFSETQ. DNA of the CDR3: TGCGCCAGCAGCTTGCGGTTTACAGAAGGGAATACGCAGTATTTT. This sequence encodes CASSLRFTEGNTQYF.

This sequence joins TRBV28 and TRBJ1-2; a possible D gene is TRBD1 (6 bases). This CDR3 comprises 13 residues. Germline loops: CDR1 MDHEN, CDR2 SYDVKM. The V end was cut by 8 bases, the J end by 3 bases, with 13 bases between. CDR3: CASRKEGDYGYTF. DNA of the CDR3: TGTGCCAGCCGTAAGGAGGGGGACTATGGCTACACCTTC.

The rearrangement links TRBV12-3 or TRBV12-4 to TRBJ2-5; D not certain. Trimming shortened V by 2 bases and J by 5 bases, and 3 bases separated the two germline ends. This CDR3 contains 11 residues. The CDR3 is CASSLMETQYF. In DNA, the CDR3 is TGTGCCAGCAGTTTAATGGAGACCCAGTACTTC.

The rearrangement joins TRBV7-2 to TRBJ1-5; the D gene is possibly TRBD1 (5 bases). CDR1 is SGHTA and CDR2 is FQGNSA in the germline V gene. The CDR3 extends over 14 amino acids. Between the trimmed V and J ends, which lost 2 bases and 5 bases, there was a span of 10 bases. The CDR3 here is CASSLSGTYQPQHF. The CDR3 DNA follows: TGTGCCAGCAGCTTATCCGGGACCTATCAGCCCCAGCATTTT.

The chain couples TRBV10-2 to TRBJ2-1; the match to TRBD1 covers 11 bases. The CDR3 consists of 14 residues. In germline, CDR1 is WSHSY, CDR2 SAAADI. Losses at the gene ends were 6 bases for V and 6 bases for J; bases not matched to a gene: 4. The DNA for the CDR3 is TGCGCCAGCAGATCCGGGACAGGGGGCAATGAGCAGTTCTTC. Protein sequence: CASRSGTGGNEQFF.

J is TRBJ2-2 and V is TRBV24-1; 9 bases match TRBD1. Unmatched junction bases numbered 13, after V lost 10 bases and J lost 5 bases. This CDR3 contains 16 residues. Per germline, CDR1 KGHDR and CDR2 SFDVKD. CDR3 sequence reads: CATEISGTGTTGELFF. CDR3 coding DNA: TGTGCCACGGAGATATCCGGGACAGGGACTACCGGGGAGCTGTTTTTT.

This clone was seen only once. The gene calls are TRBV2 and TRBJ1-1; a weak D match, TRBD1 (5 bases). Per germline, CDR1 SNHLY and CDR2 FYNNEI. The V end lost 6 bases, the J end lost 3 bases, and 8 bases lay between the germline ends. The CDR3 spans 12 residues. The CDR3 protein is CASRQGDTEAFF. CDR3 coding DNA: TGTGCCAGCAGGCAGGGTGACACTGAAGCTTTCTTT.

The genes are TRBV11-2 and TRBJ2-1; D ambiguous. Germline assignment: CDR1 SGHAT and CDR2 FQNNGV. V gave up 1 base and J gave up 7 bases, with 8 bases separating them. The CDR3 consists of 13 residues. The CDR3 sequence is CASSLGIDNEQFF. The CDR3 nucleotides are TGTGCCAGCAGCTTAGGGATTGATAATGAGCAGTTCTTC.

V is TRBV6-5 and J is TRBJ2-1; D may be TRBD1 (5 bases). With 7 bases removed from V and 10 bases from J, the gap between germline ends came to 14 bases. The germline gives CDR1 MNHEY, CDR2 SVGAGI. The CDR3 spans 12 residues. CDR3 in amino acids: CASTVGPGEQFF. The CDR3 coding sequence is TGTGCCAGCACGGTGGGGCCAGGGGAGCAGTTCTTC.

The genes are TRBV27 and TRBJ1-1, with 7 bases fitting TRBD1. CDR1 is MNHEY and CDR2 is SMNVEV in the germline V gene (reference sequence). This CDR3 has 18 residues. The V and J ends lost 0 bases and 1 base, in that order; junction bases with no gene match: 11. CDR3 loop: CASSLSGQGGGKNTEAFF. DNA for the CDR3: TGTGCCAGCAGTTTATCTGGCCAGGGGGGCGGCAAGAACACTGAAGCTTTCTTT.

V is TRBV20-1 and J is TRBJ1-2; 9 bases match TRBD1. The germline V gene encodes CDR1 DFQATT and CDR2 SNEGSKA (reference sequence). The CDR3 is 12 residues long. J was trimmed by 5 bases and V by 3 bases; bases with no gene match: 1. The CDR3 loop is CSASDRGYGYTF. DNA for the CDR3: TGCAGTGCTAGTGACAGGGGGTATGGCTACACCTTC.

The table lists this clone with a few counts. This chain joins TRBV19 and TRBJ1-6; no firm D call. This CDR3 comprises 17 residues. Germline V gene data show CDR1 as LNHDA and CDR2 as SQIVND (reference sequence). Trimming cost V 3 bases and J 0 bases, with 12 bases left between them. CDR3: CASSIGVYSSYNSPLHF. DNA of the CDR3: TGTGCCAGTAGTATTGGTGTCTATAGCTCCTATAATTCACCCCTCCACTTT.

The rearrangement uses TRBV14 and TRBJ2-7, with no clear D. CDR1 is SGHDN and CDR2 is FVKESK in the germline V gene. The CDR3 has 13 residues. The germline V and J ends were trimmed by 5 bases and 3 bases, with 11 bases remaining between them. As DNA, the CDR3 is TGTGCCAGCAGCTATAGTGCACTCTACGAGCAGTACTTC. Its translation is CASSYSALYEQYF.

This clone was detected a few times. The chain is built from TRBV3-1 (or the pseudogene TRBV3-2) and TRBJ2-2; D is perhaps TRBD2 (6 bases). The CDR3 is 17 residues long. Deletions cut 0 bases from V and 1 base from J, with 12 bases between. Looked up from germline, CDR1 is LGHDT and CDR2 is YNNKEL (reference sequence). As DNA, the CDR3 is TGTGCCAGCAGCCAAGATCGTCTAGCGAGGAACACCGGGGAGCTGTTTTTT. This encodes CASSQDRLARNTGELFF.

V is TRBV19 and J is TRBJ1-5, with D maybe TRBD1 (6 bases). This CDR3 region has 14 residues. Germline lookup yields CDR1 LNHDA and CDR2 SQIVND (reference sequence). The germline V and J ends were trimmed by 3 bases and 6 bases, with 12 bases remaining between them. The CDR3 spells CASSIRRGTQPQHF. In nucleotides, the CDR3 is TGTGCCAGTAGTATCCGAAGGGGGACTCAGCCCCAGCATTTT.

The sample holds one count of this clone. The genes are TRBV7-2 and TRBJ2-7; TRBD1 matches at 7 bases. This CDR3 region has 14 residues. Germline assignment: CDR1 SGHTA and CDR2 FQGNSA. Trimming at V came to 6 bases and at J to 3 bases, leaving 8 bases not matched to a gene. The CDR3 DNA reads TGTGCCAGCAGTATCTCGGGACAGCACTACGAGCAGTACTTC. It yields the protein CASSISGQHYEQYF.

V usage is TRBV2 and J usage is TRBJ1-2, with D unresolved. This CDR3 region has 13 residues. Germline V gene data show CDR1 as SNHLY and CDR2 as FYNNEI. V shed 2 bases and J shed 3 bases, with 7 bases lying between them. Written as DNA, the CDR3 is TGTGCCAGCAGTGAAAAGGGCGACTATGGCTACACCTTC. Translating gives CASSEKGDYGYTF.